These 23 T cell receptor beta chains share one sample of origin, sequenced in a study of T-cell memory formation after mild COVID-19. TCRdb reprocessed the 5' RACE reads via MiXCR and lists one record per CDR3 protein. The sample yields hundreds of thousands of distinct CDR3 sequences, roughly 18% seen once. Sequencing used PBMCs or a T cell subset sorted from them (not recorded which). These receptors originate from an adult woman who had mild COVID-19 (a few samples of this study predate the infection). Cell type and time point are not known.

V usage is TRBV6-5 and J usage is TRBJ1-2, with 8 bases aligning to TRBD1. The CDR3 has 15 residues. The germline V gene has CDR1 MNHEY and CDR2 SVGAGI. J lost 7 bases, V lost 6 bases, and 13 bases had no gene match. CDR3 in amino acids: CASREDRADASGYTF. CDR3 bases: TGTGCCAGCAGGGAGGACAGGGCGGATGCCTCTGGCTACACCTTC.

This chain uses TRBV7-2 with TRBJ2-5; TRBD1 is a possible D gene (6 bases). This CDR3 contains 14 residues. V lost 4 bases and J 1 base, leaving 10 bases between the germline ends. Germline V gene data show CDR1 as SGHTA and CDR2 as FQGNSA. The CDR3 nucleotides read TGTGCCAGCAGCTCCAGACAGGTCCAAGAGACCCAGTACTTC. Protein: CASSSRQVQETQYF.

This clonotype appeared a few times. This chain joins TRBV11-2 and TRBJ2-3; 7 bases are a match to TRBD1. The V gene end was trimmed by 5 bases and the J gene end by 2 bases; junction bases not matched to a gene: 7. In germline, CDR1 is SGHAT, CDR2 FQNNGV. The CDR3 runs 15 residues. The CDR3: CASSPYRGITDTQYF. CDR3 DNA: TGTGCCAGCAGCCCCTACAGGGGTATCACAGATACGCAGTATTTT.

The chain links TRBV2 to TRBJ1-2; D gene uncertain. The CDR3 runs to 14 residues. Germline CDR1 and CDR2: SNHLY and FYNNEI. The V end lost 6 bases, the J end lost 4 bases, and 15 bases lay between the germline ends. The CDR3 region is CASRTRPESYGYTF. In DNA, the CDR3 is TGTGCCAGCAGGACACGACCGGAGAGCTATGGCTACACCTTC.

This clonotype was seen ten or more times. The chain joins TRBV12-3 or TRBV12-4 to TRBJ2-7; D is undetermined. V lost 5 bases and J 7 bases, leaving 12 bases between the germline ends. This CDR3 comprises 12 residues. CDR3 sequence (DNA): TGTGCCAGCAGTCCGGTTTGGGGTGAGCAGTACTTC. Translation: CASSPVWGEQYF.

The chain uses TRBV6-6 and TRBJ2-7, with TRBD1 identical over 7 bases. The germline V gene has CDR1 MNHNY and CDR2 SVGAGI (reference sequence). The V gene end was trimmed by 5 bases and the J gene end by 3 bases; junction bases not matched to a gene: 13. This CDR3 is 16 amino acids long. The CDR3 protein is CASSTYQTGSGYEQYF. DNA for the CDR3: TGTGCCAGCAGTACCTACCAGACAGGGTCGGGCTACGAGCAGTACTTC.

V is TRBV29-1 and J is TRBJ1-2, with TRBD1 identical over 8 bases. The length of the CDR3 is 12 residues. The germline V gene has CDR1 SQVTM and CDR2 ANQGSEA. With 2 bases clipped from V and 8 bases from J, the junction kept 4 bases outside the gene matches. CDR3: CSVETQGVGYTF. CDR3 sequence (DNA): TGCAGCGTTGAAACACAGGGGGTCGGCTACACCTTC. Variable domain in full (rest from reference TRBV29-1 and TRBJ1-2): SAVISQKPSRDICQRGTSLTIQCQVDSQVTMMFWYRQQPGQSLTLIATANQGSEATYESGFVIDKFPISRPNLTFSTLTVSNMSPEDSSIYLCSVETQGVGYTFGSGTRLTVV.

The CDR3 is CASSYASGSYEQYF. CDR3 in DNA: TGTGCCAGCAGTTACGCTAGCGGGAGTTACGAGCAGTACTTC. V usage is TRBV6-5 and J usage is TRBJ2-7, with 10 positions matching TRBD2. The CDR3 has 14 amino acids. The V and J ends lost 2 bases and 4 bases, in that order; junction bases with no gene match: 2. Germline-derived CDR1 and CDR2 are MNHEY and SVGAGI.

The chain recombines TRBV6-5 with TRBJ2-1, with D perhaps matching TRBD1 (6 bases). Trimming left V 6 bases short and J 1 base short, with 10 bases between. Germline CDR1 is MNHEY and CDR2 is SVGAGI. The CDR3 loop spans 14 amino acids. The CDR3 sequence is CASRNRASYNEQFF. CDR3 nucleotides: TGTGCCAGCAGAAACAGGGCTTCCTACAATGAGCAGTTCTTC.

This sequence joins TRBV10-3 and TRBJ1-6; 8 nucleotides match TRBD1. V was clipped by 6 bases and J by 5 bases; unmatched bases: 6. The CDR3 is 15 amino acids. CDR1 is ENHRY, CDR2 SYGVKD, per germline. The CDR3 nucleotides read TGTGCCATCAGCCCGGGACAGGACCATAATTCACCCCTCCACTTT. Protein sequence: CAISPGQDHNSPLHF.

This chain uses TRBV5-6 with TRBJ2-7; D might be TRBD1 (5 bases). Germline CDR1 SGHDT, CDR2 YYEEEE. Deletions cut 0 bases from V and 11 bases from J, with 15 bases between. The length of the CDR3 is 13 residues. The CDR3 DNA reads TGTGCCAGCAGCTTGGGTGGGGCGACCCGAGAGTACTTC. It specifies CASSLGGATREYF.

The table lists this clonotype with a few counts. V gene TRBV27 combines with J gene TRBJ2-1, with 8 bases aligning to TRBD2. V was pared by 5 bases and J by 0 bases, with 15 bases of the junction left unmatched. There are 19 residues in the CDR3. Germline CDR1 and CDR2: MNHEY and SMNVEV (reference sequence). The DNA of the CDR3 is TGTGCCAGCAGTCCGGGGGGGGGACGGAACCCGGGCTCCTACAATGAGCAGTTCTTC. Its translation is CASSPGGGRNPGSYNEQFF.

This rearrangement joins TRBV6-2 or TRBV6-3 to TRBJ1-5; 8 bases are a match to TRBD1. The CDR3 consists of 15 residues. Trimming at V came to 1 base and at J to 5 bases, leaving 4 bases not matched to a gene. CDR1 and CDR2 from the germline V gene are MNHEY and SVGEGT. The CDR3 bases are TGTGCCAGCAGTTACTTCGCCAGGGGGCATCAGCCCCAGCATTTT. Amino acids: CASSYFARGHQPQHF.

This clonotype was found a few times. The chain joins TRBV24-1 to TRBJ2-1; D gene ambiguous. The V and J ends lost 4 bases and 5 bases respectively, with 5 bases between them. Germline V gives CDR1 KGHDR, CDR2 SFDVKD. This CDR3 is 12 amino acids long. CDR3 DNA: TGTGCCACCAGTGACTTGGACAATGAGCAGTTCTTC. This gives the protein CATSDLDNEQFF.

J is TRBJ2-7 and V is TRBV12-3 or TRBV12-4; D gene uncertain. The V gene lost 1 base and the J gene lost 3 bases, with 13 bases spanning the gap. This CDR3 has 15 residues. In nucleotides, the CDR3 is TGTGCCAGCAGTTTAGGTCTGGGTGTCATCTACGAGCAGTACTTC. Encoded protein: CASSLGLGVIYEQYF.

This chain connects TRBV7-6 to TRBJ1-3; D possibly corresponds to TRBD1 (6 bases). From germline, CDR1 is SGHVS and CDR2 FNYEAQ. V lost 4 bases to trimming and J lost 2 bases, with 15 bases between them. The CDR3 contains 16 residues. This chain's CDR3 is CASSSKQGLAGNTIYF. Written as DNA, the CDR3 is TGTGCCAGCAGCTCTAAACAGGGACTGGCTGGAAACACCATATATTTT.

The CDR3 reads CSPKDRGRKMLTEAFF. The CDR3 nucleotides are TGCAGTCCTAAGGACAGGGGGCGGAAAATGCTTACTGAAGCTTTCTTT. The rearrangement uses TRBV20-1 and TRBJ1-1, with 11 bases lining up with TRBD1. The CDR3 spans 16 residues. After removal of 8 bases from V and 5 bases from J, the junction contained 16 bases not matched to a gene. Germline CDR1 is DFQATT and CDR2 is SNEGSKA (reference sequence).

CDR3 coding DNA: TGTGCCAGCAGCCCTTCTGGAGCGGGAGTTCGCCATGAGCAGTTCTTC. Translation: CASSPSGAGVRHEQFF. The chain recombines TRBV9 with TRBJ2-1; TRBD2 matches at 8 bases. Germline V gene lookup returns CDR1 SGDLS and CDR2 YYNGEE. The V segment lost 4 bases and the J segment 8 bases; nucleotides outside the gene matches: 14. CDR3 length equals 16 residues.

V is TRBV7-2 and J is TRBJ2-1; D is undetermined. V was pared by 3 bases and J by 9 bases, with 9 bases between. Looked up from germline, CDR1 is SGHTA and CDR2 is FQGNSA. The CDR3 has 12 amino acids. CDR3 sequence reads: CASSFNWGEQFF. CDR3 in DNA: TGTGCCAGCAGCTTCAACTGGGGTGAGCAGTTCTTC.

The V and J genes are TRBV5-1 and TRBJ2-7, with a tentative D call TRBD2 (6 bases). CDR3 size: 15 residues. V lost 3 bases to trimming and J lost 2 bases, with 15 bases between them. Germline V gene sequence: CDR1 SGHRS, CDR2 YFSETQ. The CDR3 loop reads CASSSLSGPTYEQYF. The CDR3 coding sequence is TGCGCCAGCAGCTCGCTGAGCGGGCCTACCTACGAGCAGTACTTC.

V is TRBV29-1 and J is TRBJ2-7; 10 bases line up with TRBD1. The CDR3 sequence is 13 residues long. V was pared by 4 bases and J by 4 bases, with 4 bases of the junction left unmatched. Per germline, CDR1 SQVTM and CDR2 ANQGSEA. The CDR3 DNA sequence: TGCAGCGTTGTACCGGACAGGGGGTACGAGCAGTACTTC. Amino acids: CSVVPDRGYEQYF.

The CDR3 nucleotides are TGTGCCAGCAGACCCGGGACAGGGGTCATGAACACTGAAGCTTTCTTT. This encodes CASRPGTGVMNTEAFF. This rearrangement joins TRBV9 to TRBJ1-1, with 10 bases matching TRBD1. The V gene's germline CDR1 is SGDLS and CDR2 YYNGEE. The CDR3 totals 16 residues. V dropped 5 bases and J dropped 0; count of bases not matched to a gene: 7.

The table lists this clonotype with a few counts. The gene calls are TRBV5-1 and TRBJ1-2; no definite D call. The V gene's germline CDR1 is SGHRS and CDR2 YFSETQ. The V and J ends lost 3 bases and 6 bases respectively, with 9 bases between them. This CDR3 is 12 amino acids long. CDR3 sequence: CASSSTSDGYTF. CDR3 DNA: TGCGCCAGCAGCTCGACATCGGATGGCTACACCTTC.